This entry concerns a single TCR beta chain. Its antigen is still unknown. The CDR3 length is 14 residues. Trimming took off 4 bases at V and 7 bases at J, with 14 bases between the two ends. CDR1 and CDR2 from the germline V gene are SGHRS and YFSETQ. The data were taken from a study of CD8 T cells in Susac syndrome. Study-level findings and limits: The study admitted that it had a relatively small number of individuals in its TCR sequencing and HLA analysis.

The RNA, roughly 0.45 to 1 ug, was put through reverse transcription using random hexamers. It was immunoSEQ multiplex PCR that amplified TCR beta CDR3 across 54 Vbeta and 13 Jbeta. TCRdb used MiXCR to reprocess the immunoSEQ multiplex PCR reads, holding one entry per CDR3 protein. This table has 300,000 to 350,000 distinct CDR3 sequences, around 92% appearing once. V usage is TRBV5-1 and J usage is TRBJ1-4, with D unclear. Sequencing was carried out using CD4+ T cells from PBMCs. This TCR came from a human donor with multiple sclerosis. The CDR3: CASSPGGGFEKLFF. Here the CDR3 DNA reads TGCGCCAGCAGCCCGGGCGGAGGGTTTGAAAAACTGTTTTTT. The complete variable domain, with remaining parts taken from reference TRBV5-1 and TRBJ1-4, reads KAGVTQTPRYLIKTRGQQVTLSCSPISGHRSVSWYQQTPGQGLQFLFEYFSETQRNKGNFPGRFSGRQFSNSRSEMNVSTLELGDSALYLCASSPGGGFEKLFFGSGTQLSVL.